The 18 T cell receptor beta chains reported below all come from one sample, sequenced in a study of regulatory T cells in long-lasting Graves disease. Through Arm-PCR of CDR3 regions and iRepertoire HTBI primers, TCR beta libraries were built. Each CDR3 protein is one row after TCRdb ran MiXCR on the multiplex PCR reads. The sample lists under 700,000 distinct CDR3 sequences, about 16% seen once, with roughly 25% in the top ten. The time point here: newly diagnosed GD, antithyroid drugs for less than 3 months. From PBMCs, RNA was extracted and then used to make the TCR library. The same sample was also studied in work on T cells in Graves' hyperthyroidism and ophthalmopathy.

The specimen was peripheral blood mononuclear cells (PBMCs), collected at new diagnosis, from a patient treated with antithyroid drugs. The receptors were sampled from a woman aged 35 to 59 with Graves disease.

This clonotype has ten or more counts. The CDR3 nucleotides are TGTGCCAGCAGCCAAGGGAGGGGGCTTGGTGAAAAACTGTTTTTT. This codes for CASSQGRGLGEKLFF. The V and J genes are TRBV3-1 and TRBJ1-4; the match to TRBD1 covers 7 bases. J was trimmed by 7 bases and V by 1 base; bases with no gene match: 6. The CDR3 runs to 15 residues. CDR1 and CDR2 (germline): LGHDT, YNNKEL (reference sequence).

The chain links TRBV20-1 to TRBJ1-1; possible D gene TRBD1, 6 bases. The V end lost 0 bases, the J end lost 2 bases, and 16 bases lay between the germline ends. Germline V gives CDR1 DFQATT, CDR2 SNEGSKA (reference sequence). The CDR3 sequence is 16 residues long. In DNA, the CDR3 is TGCAGTGCTAGAGATGGGGATAAGGGGGGAAACACTGAAGCTTTCTTT. Its translation is CSARDGDKGGNTEAFF.

On this clonotype: The junction does not match germline at one end; this may be a read error. V is TRBV5-1 and J is TRBJ2-7, with 13 bases aligning to TRBD2. From germline, CDR1 is SGHRS and CDR2 YFSETQ. The CDR3 is made up of 15 amino acids. The CDR3 region is CTSSSGTSGADEQYF. The CDR3 bases are TGTACCAGCAGCTCCGGGACTAGCGGGGCCGACGAGCAGTACTTC.

This clonotype was detected ten times or more. The CDR3 sequence: CSARVVEKLFF. CDR3 DNA: TGCAGTGCTAGAGTAGTGGAAAAACTGTTTTTT. The gene calls are TRBV20-1 and TRBJ1-4; no definite D call. CDR3 length: 11 residues. V was pared by 1 base and J by 8 bases, with 5 bases between. Germline-derived CDR1 and CDR2 are DFQATT and SNEGSKA (reference sequence).

The sample holds a few counts of this clonotype. The J gene is TRBJ1-1, the V gene TRBV10-3, with 8 bases that match TRBD1. The germline gives CDR1 ENHRY, CDR2 SYGVKD. V trimming: 6 bases; J trimming: 5 bases; junction bases outside the gene matches: 8. The CDR3 covers 14 residues. CDR3 nucleotide sequence: TGTGCCATCAGGGAACAGGGGGAAAGGACTGAAGCTTTCTTT. This codes for CAIREQGERTEAFF.

Many counts were recorded for this clonotype. This chain links TRBV3-1 with TRBJ1-3; D is possibly TRBD1 (6 bases). The V gene's germline CDR1 is LGHDT and CDR2 YNNKEL (reference sequence). Trimming left V 11 bases short and J 2 bases short, with 22 bases between. The CDR3 runs to 16 residues. Here the CDR3 DNA reads TGTGCCGCTGCTGGGGGGCCGGGGGCCCCTGGAAACACCATATATTTT. Translation gives CAAAGGPGAPGNTIYF.

This chain connects TRBV7-2 to TRBJ1-1, with 10 bases aligning to TRBD1. CDR1 is SGHTA, CDR2 FQGNSA, per germline. The CDR3 has 15 amino acids. J lost 3 bases, V lost 5 bases, and 6 bases had no gene match. CDR3 nucleotide sequence: TGTGCCAGCAGCCCCGGACAGGGGGTGGACACTGAAGCTTTCTTT. Protein: CASSPGQGVDTEAFF.

This clonotype turned up a few times. The chain has TRBV20-1 and TRBJ1-1, with TRBD1 matching over 7 bases. V lost 0 bases and J lost 1; bases outside the gene matches: 5. Germline V gene lookup returns CDR1 DFQATT and CDR2 SNEGSKA (reference sequence). The CDR3 extends over 15 amino acids. CDR3 coding DNA: TGCAGTGCTAGAGAGGGGACAGATTCGAACACTGAAGCTTTCTTT. Protein product: CSAREGTDSNTEAFF.

Many counts were recorded for this clonotype. The chain has TRBV2 and TRBJ1-1; TRBD1 is a possible D gene (6 bases). The CDR3 totals 14 residues. Germline V lookup: CDR1 SNHLY, CDR2 FYNNEI. V dropped 8 bases and J dropped 3 bases, with 16 bases sitting between them. The CDR3, as DNA: TGTGCCAGCTCGAAATCGGGGGCCGACACTGAAGCTTTCTTT. Translated: CASSKSGADTEAFF.

This clonotype was observed a few times. The chain joins TRBV4-2 to TRBJ1-2; the match to TRBD1 covers 12 bases. The CDR3 sequence is 16 residues long. Losses at the gene ends were 1 base for V and 4 bases for J; bases not matched to a gene: 4. The germline gives CDR1 LGHNA, CDR2 YNFKEQ. The CDR3 is CASSQVGTGGPYGYTF. As DNA, the CDR3 is TGTGCCAGCAGCCAAGTAGGGACAGGGGGCCCCTATGGCTACACCTTC.

This clonotype was counted ten times or more. The chain joins TRBV3-1 to TRBJ1-1; D unresolved. The CDR3 spans 15 residues. CDR1 and CDR2 from the germline V gene are LGHDT and YNNKEL (reference sequence). V was clipped by 0 bases and J by 2 bases, with 10 bases between them. The CDR3 coding sequence is TGTGCCAGCAGCCAAGATCGAGTGCTAAACACTGAAGCTTTCTTT. Protein product: CASSQDRVLNTEAFF.

This rearrangement joins TRBV25-1 to TRBJ2-2, with 12 bases matching TRBD2. Trimming removed 6 bases from V and 1 base from J; junction bases left unmatched: 3. Germline CDR1 MGHDK, CDR2 SYGVNS. The length of the CDR3 is 16 residues. CDR3: CASRTGLAGNTGELFF. The CDR3 DNA is TGTGCCAGCAGAACGGGACTAGCGGGGAACACCGGGGAGCTGTTTTTT.

A remark on this clonotype: The junction departs from germline at one end; a sequencing error may be responsible. This chain joins TRBV29-1 and TRBJ2-1; perhaps TRBD2 as D (6 bases). The CDR3 is 16 amino acids. Germline V CDR1 and CDR2: SQVTM, ANQGSEA. CDR3 bases: TGCAGCGCCAAGGCCCCGACATGGGGGAGGTACAATAAGCAGTTCTTC. Amino acid sequence: CSAKAPTWGRYNKQFF.

This clonotype was found a few times. The chain uses TRBV19 and TRBJ1-4, with D hard to call. The germline V gene has CDR1 LNHDA and CDR2 SQIVND (reference sequence). V gave up 5 bases and J gave up 0 bases, with 10 bases separating them. The CDR3 covers 15 residues. The CDR3 sequence is CASSRRDATNEKLFF. The CDR3 DNA sequence: TGTGCCAGTAGTCGGCGGGATGCAACTAATGAAAAACTGTTTTTT.

The gene calls are TRBV4-1 and TRBJ2-3; D gene unclear. V gave up 1 base and J gave up 0 bases, with 8 bases separating them. Germline CDR1 reads MGHRA; CDR2 reads YSYEKL. The CDR3 totals 15 residues. The CDR3 DNA reads TGCGCCAGCAGCCAAGCTCCCCGAAGCACAGATACGCAGTATTTT. Translating gives CASSQAPRSTDTQYF.

The table lists this clonotype with a few counts. J is TRBJ1-2 and V is TRBV19; no clear D gene. The CDR3 contains 13 residues. The V end was cut by 9 bases, the J end by 7 bases, with 18 bases between. The germline CDR1 and CDR2 sequences are LNHDA and SQIVND (reference sequence). CDR3 in amino acids: CASRSNGHSGYTF. For the CDR3, the DNA is TGTGCCAGCCGAAGCAACGGTCACTCTGGCTACACCTTC.

The rearrangement uses TRBV28 and TRBJ1-1; D is undetermined. Between the trimmed V and J ends, which lost 7 bases and 10 bases, there was a span of 19 bases. Germline CDR1 reads MDHEN; CDR2 reads SYDVKM. CDR3 length: 13 residues. The DNA for the CDR3 is TGTGCCAGCACCCCGGACGGAGTAAGAGGAGCTTTCTTT. Encoded protein: CASTPDGVRGAFF.

Only a few counts were recorded for this clonotype. The chain couples TRBV5-1 to TRBJ2-5; D is perhaps TRBD1 (5 bases). Germline V gene data show CDR1 as SGHRS and CDR2 as YFSETQ. The CDR3 sequence is 14 residues long. V was cut by 1 base and J by 5 bases, with 12 bases left in between. CDR3 amino acids: CASSLLGVQETQYF. The CDR3 nucleotides are TGCGCCAGCAGCTTGTTAGGGGTTCAGGAGACCCAGTACTTC.